A single sample is the source of the 9 T cell receptor beta chains below, sequenced in a study of OX40 agonist ivuxolimab in advanced cancers. TCRdb keeps only in-frame clones here, not all; method: immunoSEQ multiplex PCR. This repertoire shows 80,000 to 95,000 clones, around 90% found once; its top ten account for more than 0.6%. The input for sequencing was CD4+ or CD8+ T cells sorted from blood, taken in a trial of the OX40 agonist ivuxolimab. The receptors come from an adult with an advanced solid tumor such as melanoma, head and neck, liver or kidney cancer.

Written as DNA, the CDR3 is TGTGCCAGCAGTAACGGACAGGGGACCACAGATACGCAGTATTTT. It translates to CASSNGQGTTDTQYF. The chain joins TRBV6-1 to TRBJ2-3, with 9 bases fitting TRBD1. Germline V CDR1 and CDR2: MNHNS, SASEGT. Trimming cost V 5 bases and J 2 bases; bases outside gene matches: 5. The CDR3 is 15 residues long.

The CDR3 sequence is CASSIDWTGNQPQHF. Written as DNA, the CDR3 is TGTGCCAGTAGTATAGATTGGACAGGCAATCAGCCCCAGCATTTT. The chain uses TRBV19 and TRBJ1-5; D is possibly TRBD1 (6 bases). V was trimmed by 0 bases and J by 2 bases, leaving 8 bases between them. CDR1 and CDR2 from the germline V gene are LNHDA and SQIVND (reference sequence). The CDR3 loop spans 15 amino acids.

The chain recombines TRBV4-3 with TRBJ2-1, with 8 bases identical to TRBD1. V gave up 4 bases and J gave up 0 bases; unmatched junction bases: 11. CDR1 and CDR2 (germline): LGHNA, YSLEER. The CDR3 loop spans 18 amino acids. CDR3 DNA: TGCGCCAGCAGCCGCACAACTTTAGGGACAGGCTCCTACAATGAGCAGTTCTTC. It is translated as CASSRTTLGTGSYNEQFF.

J is TRBJ1-5 and V is TRBV5-1; TRBD1 matches at 8 bases. Trimming at V came to 6 bases and at J to 4 bases, leaving 9 bases not matched to a gene. Germline CDR1 SGHRS, CDR2 YFSETQ. The CDR3 totals 15 residues. CDR3 region: CASKRTDRGNQPQHF. The CDR3 nucleotides are TGCGCCAGCAAGAGGACAGACAGGGGTAATCAGCCCCAGCATTTT.

V usage is TRBV11-2 and J usage is TRBJ2-5, with D perhaps TRBD1 (5 bases). With 5 bases removed from V and 2 bases from J, the gap between germline ends came to 12 bases. The CDR3 consists of 14 residues. CDR1 is SGHAT and CDR2 is FQNNGV in the germline V gene. The CDR3 DNA sequence: TGTGCCAGCAGCCAGAACACAGGACAAGAGACCCAGTACTTC. Translation: CASSQNTGQETQYF.

J is TRBJ2-1 and V is TRBV19; perhaps TRBD2 as D (6 bases). Trimming stripped 3 bases from V and 7 bases from J, with 10 bases between. The CDR3 totals 13 residues. From germline, CDR1 is LNHDA and CDR2 SQIVND (reference sequence). The CDR3 reads CASSMVGGNEQFF. CDR3 bases: TGTGCCAGTAGTATGGTTGGGGGGAATGAGCAGTTCTTC.

The genes are TRBV5-1 and TRBJ2-7; 7 nucleotides agree with TRBD1. V lost 4 bases to trimming and J lost 5 bases; unmatched junction nucleotides: 6. CDR1 and CDR2 from the germline V gene are SGHRS and YFSETQ. The CDR3 loop spans 13 amino acids. CDR3 bases: TGCGCCAGCAGCCTACAGGGGTCCCACGAGCAGTACTTC. Protein product: CASSLQGSHEQYF.

V gene TRBV11-2 combines with J gene TRBJ1-6, with D hard to call. Germline V gene lookup returns CDR1 SGHAT and CDR2 FQNNGV. The CDR3 length is 14 residues. The V and J ends lost 5 bases and 0 bases respectively, with 5 bases between them. Here the CDR3 reads CASSPSSYNSPLHF. The CDR3 coding sequence is TGTGCCAGCAGCCCGAGCTCCTATAATTCACCCCTCCACTTT.

V gene TRBV9 combines with J gene TRBJ1-4; 10 bases align to TRBD1. V was clipped by 7 bases and J by 4 bases; unmatched bases: 13. CDR1 is SGDLS, CDR2 YYNGEE, per germline. The CDR3 runs to 17 residues. CDR3 sequence reads: CASAKDRGHFGNEKLFF. The CDR3 region has the DNA TGTGCCAGCGCGAAAGACAGGGGGCACTTCGGTAATGAAAAACTGTTTTTT.